This is a list of T cell receptor beta chains from one sample in a study of CD8 T cells in ankylosing spondylitis. TCRdb reprocessed the 5' RACE reads via MiXCR and lists one record per CDR3 protein. This sample has some 840,000 distinct CDR3 sequences, with about 10% found just once. The sample taken for sequencing was blood, either unsorted or a sorted T cell fraction (not recorded which). Receptor source: a male donor with ankylosing spondylitis. Both conserved end residues are part of each CDR3. The order of the fields is V gene, clone size, J gene, D gene, CDR3 length, CDR3 DNA, CDR3 protein. D genes are given only for firm matches. Clone size is given for some rows only: seen once, a few or many times, or a class if the clone is expanded.

TRBV7-2	.	TRBJ1-1	.	14	TGTGCCAGCAGCTTCACAGGAATTAGGACTGAAGCTTTCTTT	CASSFTGIRTEAFF
TRBV6-5	.	TRBJ1-5	.	15	TGTGCCAGCAGTTACTCTTGGGCTAGCAATCAGCCCCAGCATTTT	CASSYSWASNQPQHF
TRBV5-1	few	TRBJ2-1	TRBD1	14	TGCGCCAGCAGCTTGGGAGGGACAGGGAATGAGCAGTTCTTC	CASSLGGTGNEQFF
TRBV12-3/TRBV12-4	.	TRBJ1-2	TRBD1	15	TGTGCCAGCAGCCCAGGACAGGGGACGGTCTATGGCTACACCTTC	CASSPGQGTVYGYTF
TRBV11-2	.	TRBJ2-3	.	14	TGTGCCAGCAGCTTGTCTTGGGGTCCAGATACGCAGTATTTT	CASSLSWGPDTQYF
TRBV20-1	many	TRBJ1-5	.	14	TGCAGTGCTAGGGAACCCATAGAGGGTCAGCCCCAGCATTTT	CSAREPIEGQPQHF
TRBV5-1	many	TRBJ1-6	.	14	TGCGCCAGCAGTCCTAATACAGTCCATTCACCCCTCCACTTT	CASSPNTVHSPLHF
TRBV25-1	.	TRBJ2-3	.	16	TGTGCCAGCAGTGAATATAGGGGTACAACGGTGGATACGCAGTATTTT	CASSEYRGTTVDTQYF
TRBV7-2	many	TRBJ2-7	.	13	TGTGCCAGCAGCTTACAGCGGTTCTACGAGCAGTACTTC	CASSLQRFYEQYF
TRBV20-1	few	TRBJ2-7	.	13	TGCAGTGCTACTCTGACAGGAGCCTACGAGCAGTACTTC	CSATLTGAYEQYF
TRBV20-1	.	TRBJ2-5	TRBD2	14	TGCAGTGCTCCACTAGCGGGGCGGAGGGAGACCCAGTACTTC	CSAPLAGRRETQYF
TRBV7-2	.	TRBJ1-4	TRBD1	14	TGTGCCAGCAGCGACAGGGCAGGACCGGAAAAACTGTTTTTT	CASSDRAGPEKLFF
TRBV7-2	many	TRBJ2-3	TRBD2	17	TGTGCCAGCAGCGTACCAAGAGGACTAGCGGGGGGAAGCGCGCAGTATTTT	CASSVPRGLAGGSAQYF
TRBV5-1	.	TRBJ1-1	.	16	TGCGCCAGCAGCCTACCCCCTTACGACGGGAACACTGAAGCTTTCTTT	CASSLPPYDGNTEAFF
TRBV10-3	many	TRBJ1-1	.	15	TGTGCCATCAGGAGACAGCCAGACATGAACACTGAAGCTTTCTTT	CAIRRQPDMNTEAFF
TRBV6-1	few	TRBJ2-3	TRBD2	13	TGTGCCAGCAGACTAGCGTACACAGATACGCAGTATTTT	CASRLAYTDTQYF
TRBV9	.	TRBJ2-2	.	14	TGTGCCAGCAGCGTGACAGTCCAAACCGGGGAGCTGTTTTTT	CASSVTVQTGELFF
TRBV5-1	few	TRBJ1-2	.	14	TGCGCCAGCAGCTTGGGACAGAGCTACTATGGCTACACCTTC	CASSLGQSYYGYTF
TRBV10-3	.	TRBJ2-3	.	17	TGTGCCATCAGTCCGGCGGATCCTGGCTTGGGCACAGATACGCAGTATTTT	CAISPADPGLGTDTQYF
TRBV7-2	few	TRBJ2-1	TRBD2	16	TGTGCCAGCAGCTTAGGCCCCCAGCGGGAGGGATATGAGCAGTTCTTC	CASSLGPQREGYEQFF
TRBV6-5	few	TRBJ1-2	.	16	TGTGCCAGCAGTTACTCCCCCCTTGAAGAGGGCTATGGCTACACCTTC	CASSYSPLEEGYGYTF
TRBV12-3/TRBV12-4	many	TRBJ1-1	TRBD1	16	TGTGCCAGCAGTCCCTCCGGGGACAGGGGTAACACTGAAGCTTTCTTT	CASSPSGDRGNTEAFF
TRBV29-1	.	TRBJ1-5	.	13	TGCAGCGTAGGGAATTATAGCAATCAGCCCCAGCATTTT	CSVGNYSNQPQHF
TRBV20-1	few	TRBJ2-1	TRBD2	16	TGCAGTGCTAGTAACCTAGCGGGAGGATTCTACAATGAGCAGTTCTTC	CSASNLAGGFYNEQFF
TRBV6-5	many	TRBJ2-5	.	17	TGTGCCAGCAGTTATTTAAGAAGATATGGAGGTTCAGAGACCCAGTACTTC	CASSYLRRYGGSETQYF
TRBV4-3	few	TRBJ2-2	TRBD1	16	TGCGCCAGCAGCCAACAGGCCAGGGGGTCAACCGGGGAGCTGTTTTTT	CASSQQARGSTGELFF
TRBV7-2	many	TRBJ2-7	.	13	TGTGCCAGCAGCTTTGCAGCCCTGAGCGAGCAGTACTTC	CASSFAALSEQYF
TRBV6-1	few	TRBJ2-1	.	15	TGTGCCAGCAGTCTAACGACAGACCTCTACAATGAGCAGTTCTTC	CASSLTTDLYNEQFF
TRBV5-1	many	TRBJ2-5	.	14	TGCGCCAGCAGTCTGGAGGGAAATCAAGAGACCCAGTACTTC	CASSLEGNQETQYF
TRBV11-2	few	TRBJ2-1	TRBD2	17	TGTGCCAGCAGCTTAGATCTGGCTAGCGGGGGCTACAATGAGCAGTTCTTC	CASSLDLASGGYNEQFF
TRBV20-1	many	TRBJ2-1	.	13	TGCAGTGCTAGTAATCAGTACGGCAATGAGCAGTTCTTC	CSASNQYGNEQFF
TRBV7-2	many	TRBJ2-7	TRBD1	15	TGTGCCAGCAGCTCGTTTCCGGGACAGGACTACGAGCAGTACTTC	CASSSFPGQDYEQYF
TRBV29-1	few	TRBJ2-3	TRBD1	13	TGCAGCGCCGAGAGGGGGCCCACAGATACGCAGTATTTT	CSAERGPTDTQYF
TRBV29-1	many	TRBJ2-5	TRBD1	11	TGCAGCGGGTGGACAGGGGAGACCCAGTACTTC	CSGWTGETQYF
TRBV7-2	many	TRBJ2-7	.	16	TGTGCCAGCACCCCCATGTGGCCACTGGGGTCCTACGAGCAGTACTTC	CASTPMWPLGSYEQYF
TRBV7-2	few	TRBJ1-5	TRBD1	15	TGTGCCAGCAGCTTACGGCGGACAGGGGATCAGCCCCAGCATTTT	CASSLRRTGDQPQHF
TRBV25-1	.	TRBJ2-4	.	15	TGTGCCAGCAGTCCTAGGGGGGAGGGAGGAAACGGTCAGTACTTC	CASSPRGEGGNGQYF
TRBV28	many	TRBJ1-4	.	14	TGTGCCAGCAGTTTGGGGGGAGCTCGTGAAAAACTGTTTTTT	CASSLGGAREKLFF
TRBV5-1	many	TRBJ1-1	TRBD1	11	TGCGCCAGCAGGGACAGGCTTGAAGCTTTCTTT	CASRDRLEAFF
TRBV11-3	once	TRBJ2-3	TRBD2	16	TGTGCCAGCAGCTTAGGGCCTAGCGGGAACACAGATACGCAGTATTTT	CASSLGPSGNTDTQYF
TRBV7-9	.	TRBJ1-4	TRBD1	15	TGTGCCAGCAGCTTAATCGGGACAGGGAATGAAAAACTGTTTTTT	CASSLIGTGNEKLFF
TRBV28	.	TRBJ2-7	.	15	TGTGCCAGCAGTTCATCTGAGGGAAGGGACTACGAGCAGTACTTC	CASSSSEGRDYEQYF
TRBV4-2	few	TRBJ2-2	.	17	TGTGCCAGCAGCCAAGGTGGACAAACTTTGAACACCGGGGAGCTGTTTTTT	CASSQGGQTLNTGELFF
TRBV5-1	many	TRBJ1-1	.	12	TGCGCCAGCAGCTTGGAGGGGCCTGAAGCTTTCTTT	CASSLEGPEAFF
TRBV5-1	.	TRBJ1-5	TRBD1	15	TGCGCCAGCAGCTCGACAGGGGGCTTGGATCAGCCCCAGCATTTT	CASSSTGGLDQPQHF
TRBV20-1	.	TRBJ1-3	.	14	TGCAGTGCTAGAGATCACGGGGCGGAAAACACCATATATTTT	CSARDHGAENTIYF
TRBV5-1	.	TRBJ2-5	TRBD2	16	TGCGCCAGCAGCTTGGGTCCAGCGGGGTTCCAAGAGACCCAGTACTTC	CASSLGPAGFQETQYF
TRBV6-2/TRBV6-3	few	TRBJ2-1	TRBD1	14	TGTGCCAGCAGCTCCGGGACAGGGGTAAATGAGCAGTTCTTC	CASSSGTGVNEQFF
TRBV28	few	TRBJ1-3	.	13	TGTGCCAGCAGTTTCACGTTTGAGGGTACCATATATTTT	CASSFTFEGTIYF
TRBV7-2	few	TRBJ1-2	.	14	TGTGCCAGCAGCTTAGCGACCCGGACAGCTGGCTACACCTTC	CASSLATRTAGYTF
TRBV15	.	TRBJ2-3	.	16	TGTGCCACCAGCAGAGCCCCGGGACCTCGCACAGATACGCAGTATTTT	CATSRAPGPRTDTQYF
TRBV15	few	TRBJ2-5	TRBD2	17	TGTGCCACCGCCTTAGCCCGGATAGCGGGGAACCAAGAGACCCAGTACTTC	CATALARIAGNQETQYF
TRBV9	.	TRBJ2-1	.	15	TGTGCCAGCAGCGTAGGAGGCACGAGGTACAATGAGCAGTTCTTC	CASSVGGTRYNEQFF
TRBV7-2	few	TRBJ2-3	TRBD2	17	TGTGCCAGCAGCCCCGGTAGCGGGAGGGCCGGGTCAGATACGCAGTATTTT	CASSPGSGRAGSDTQYF